This record concerns one T cell receptor beta chain sequence. What it recognizes is unknown. Germline V gene lookup returns CDR1 SEHNR and CDR2 FQNEAQ (reference sequence). There are 15 residues in the CDR3. Trimming removed 0 bases at V and 8 bases at J, with 13 bases between. Extraction of genomic DNA in unsorted samples used around 82 million PBMCs. This entry belongs to a study of shared clonotypes between healthy human individuals. Whole-study results and caveats: Depth of sequencing was expected to influence donor clonotype sharing.

Some clones are missing from TCRdb's copy, which holds only in-frame ones; the method was immunoSEQ multiplex PCR. Of about half a million clones in the sample, approximately 85% are singletons; the top ten hold over 10%. The origin of this receptor is a middle-aged woman in good health. Some clones in this sample may be carry-over from other donors' samples. Sequenced: PBMCs. This sequence joins TRBV7-9 and TRBJ1-4; D uncertain. CDR3 sequence: CASSLAGWDPEKLFF. The CDR3 DNA reads TGTGCCAGCAGCTTAGCCGGGTGGGATCCGGAAAAACTGTTTTTT.